These T cell receptor beta chains were read from a single sample in a study of blood T cell repertoires in COVID-19. Clones were read by immunoSEQ multiplex PCR, and TCRdb kept only the in-frame ones, dropping some. The table lists about 290,000 clones, around four fifths of them singletons. Sequences were obtained from peripheral blood. These receptors came from a woman aged 50 to 60 with active or convalescent COVID-19. The CDR3 runs from the conserved cysteine through the conserved F or W. Fields, in order: D gene, J gene, V gene, clone size, CDR3 protein, CDR3 DNA. A D gene is named only where the DNA matches it firmly. Size is omitted from some rows. Given values are once, few, many or a class for expanded clones.

TRBD1	TRBJ2-5	TRBV7-9	NA	CASSLDTGAGETQYF	TGTGCCAGCAGCCTTGACACAGGGGCGGGAGAGACCCAGTACTTC
NA	TRBJ2-3	TRBV2	NA	CASSGPGLTDTQYF	TGTGCCAGCAGTGGGCCTGGACTCACAGATACGCAGTATTTT
TRBD1	TRBJ2-4	TRBV12-5	NA	CASGLSSGGEVKNIQYF	TGTGCTAGTGGTTTGTCGTCAGGGGGCGAGGTCAAAAACATTCAGTACTTC
NA	TRBJ2-7	TRBV20-1	NA	CSASGDTPYEQYF	TGCAGTGCTAGTGGGGACACACCCTACGAGCAGTACTTC
NA	TRBJ1-1	TRBV14	NA	CASTVGPPGSEAFF	TGTGCCAGCACGGTCGGCCCTCCGGGTTCTGAAGCTTTCTTT
TRBD1	TRBJ1-5	TRBV2	NA	CASSFDRGNQPQHF	TGTGCCAGCAGTTTCGACAGGGGGAATCAGCCCCAGCATTTT
TRBD1	TRBJ2-7	TRBV10-3	NA	CAISGGTGGLHEQYF	TGTGCCATCAGTGGGGGGACAGGGGGTTTACACGAGCAGTACTTC
NA	TRBJ1-4	TRBV5-1	few	CASSSSFRDTPNEKLFF	TGCGCCAGCAGCTCCTCTTTCCGGGACACCCCTAATGAAAAACTGTTTTTT
NA	TRBJ1-1	TRBV7-9	NA	CASSLAQGSTEAFF	TGTGCCAGCAGCTTAGCGCAGGGGAGCACTGAAGCTTTCTTT
TRBD2	TRBJ2-7	TRBV6-2/TRBV6-3	once	CASSYSPSGGSYYEQYF	TGTGCCAGCAGTTACTCTCCTAGCGGAGGATCCTACTACGAGCAGTACTTC
TRBD1	TRBJ2-1	TRBV11-3	once	CASSTPTGKNYNEQFF	TGTGCCAGCAGCACTCCGACAGGGAAGAATTACAATGAGCAGTTCTTC
NA	TRBJ2-3	TRBV19	NA	CASALGTSTDTQYF	TGTGCCAGTGCGCTAGGTACTAGCACAGATACGCAGTATTTT
NA	TRBJ2-3	TRBV5-4	NA	CASSLPVDTQYF	TGTGCCAGCAGCTTGCCAGTCGATACGCAGTATTTT
NA	TRBJ2-3	TRBV20-1	NA	CSASTREVADTQYF	TGCAGTGCGAGTACGCGTGAGGTCGCAGATACGCAGTATTTT
TRBD2	TRBJ2-3	TRBV7-9	NA	CASSRGTSSGRVGTDTQYF	TGTGCCAGCAGCCGAGGGACCTCTAGCGGGAGAGTCGGCACAGATACGCAGTATTTT
NA	TRBJ1-5	TRBV4-1	few	CASSQEGWGQPNQPQHF	TGCGCCAGCAGCCAAGAAGGGTGGGGGCAGCCCAATCAGCCCCAGCATTTT
NA	TRBJ1-2	TRBV7-9	NA	CASSLVLTAHGYTF	TGTGCCAGCAGCTTAGTTCTGACAGCTCATGGCTACACCTTC
TRBD1	TRBJ2-7	TRBV28	NA	CASSLLDRGFSYEQYF	TGTGCCAGCAGTCTCCTCGACAGGGGGTTTTCCTACGAGCAGTACTTC
NA	TRBJ1-1	TRBV5-4	NA	CASSQVGALNTEAFF	TGTGCCAGCAGCCAAGTGGGGGCCCTGAACACTGAAGCTTTCTTT
TRBD1	TRBJ2-5	TRBV19	NA	CASSRGQGEETQYF	TGTGCCAGTAGCCGAGGACAGGGCGAAGAGACCCAGTACTTC
TRBD1	TRBJ2-7	TRBV6-5	NA	CATTTGGGEQYF	TGTGCCACCACGACAGGGGGCGGCGAGCAGTACTTC
TRBD2	TRBJ2-3	TRBV4-2	NA	CASSQVRKLAGMVDTQYF	TGTGCCAGCAGCCAAGTTCGTAAGCTAGCGGGAATGGTGGATACGCAGTATTTT
NA	TRBJ1-1	TRBV29-1	NA	CSSKGGDSFTEAFF	TGCAGCTCCAAAGGGGGGGACTCTTTCACTGAAGCTTTCTTT
TRBD2	TRBJ2-3	TRBV3-1/TRBV3-2	once	CASSLLAGGPTDTQYF	TGTGCCAGCAGCCTTCTAGCGGGAGGGCCCACAGATACGCAGTATTTT
TRBD2	TRBJ2-3	TRBV19	NA	CASSTLAGAADTQYF	TGTGCCAGTAGTACCCTAGCGGGAGCGGCAGATACGCAGTATTTT
NA	TRBJ1-1	TRBV18	NA	CASSTSIQDSEAFF	TGTGCCAGCTCAACCAGTATACAAGACAGTGAAGCTTTCTTT
NA	TRBJ2-1	TRBV11-2	NA	CASSPQLAKGSYNEQFF	TGTGCCAGCAGCCCCCAGCTAGCAAAGGGATCCTACAATGAGCAGTTCTTC
NA	TRBJ1-1	TRBV12-3/TRBV12-4	NA	CASSLVESTEAFF	TGTGCCAGCAGTTTAGTGGAGAGCACTGAAGCTTTCTTT
TRBD1	TRBJ2-3	TRBV5-4	NA	CASRGTASTDTQYF	TGTGCCAGCAGGGGGACAGCTAGCACAGATACGCAGTATTTT
NA	TRBJ2-1	TRBV19	NA	CASSISLTIQEQFF	TGTGCCAGTAGTATTTCCCTCACCATTCAGGAGCAGTTCTTC
NA	TRBJ2-3	TRBV19	NA	CASSIGGGDTQYF	TGTGCCAGTAGTATCGGAGGGGGCGATACGCAGTATTTT
TRBD2	TRBJ2-1	TRBV5-8	NA	CASSLGTSGRRLLVNEQFF	TGTGCCAGCAGCTTAGGGACTAGCGGGAGGAGACTGTTGGTCAATGAGCAGTTCTTC
NA	TRBJ1-1	TRBV27	NA	CASYIQGRNTEAFF	TGTGCCAGCTATATTCAGGGAAGGAACACTGAAGCTTTCTTT
NA	TRBJ2-1	TRBV12-3/TRBV12-4	NA	CATPGALNEQFF	TGTGCCACCCCGGGAGCTCTCAATGAGCAGTTCTTC
NA	TRBJ1-1	TRBV28	NA	CASRPRQGGSTEAFF	TGTGCCAGCAGGCCCCGCCAAGGGGGTTCTACTGAAGCTTTCTTT
TRBD1	TRBJ2-2	TRBV7-9	few	CASSRVLGQGRTGELFF	TGTGCCAGCAGCCGAGTCTTAGGACAGGGGAGGACCGGGGAGCTGTTTTTT
TRBD1	TRBJ1-2	TRBV14	NA	CASSPGQGYGYTF	TGTGCCAGCAGCCCGGGACAGGGCTATGGCTACACCTTC
TRBD2	TRBJ2-1	TRBV3-1/TRBV3-2	NA	CASSPTGLALALGNEQFF	TGTGCCAGCAGCCCCACTGGACTAGCACTCGCGCTGGGGAATGAGCAGTTCTTC
NA	TRBJ2-7	TRBV7-9	once	CASSSDLDYEQYF	TGTGCCAGCAGCTCGGACTTGGACTACGAGCAGTACTTC
NA	TRBJ2-1	TRBV12-3/TRBV12-4	NA	CASSLGGQFF	TGTGCCAGCAGTTTAGGGGGCCAGTTCTTC
NA	TRBJ2-7	TRBV6-5	NA	CASRRENKGYEQYF	TGTGCCAGCAGGAGGGAGAATAAGGGCTACGAGCAGTACTTC
NA	TRBJ1-5	TRBV28	NA	CASLNPGTLSNQPQHF	TGTGCCAGCCTGAACCCCGGGACACTAAGCAATCAGCCCCAGCATTTT